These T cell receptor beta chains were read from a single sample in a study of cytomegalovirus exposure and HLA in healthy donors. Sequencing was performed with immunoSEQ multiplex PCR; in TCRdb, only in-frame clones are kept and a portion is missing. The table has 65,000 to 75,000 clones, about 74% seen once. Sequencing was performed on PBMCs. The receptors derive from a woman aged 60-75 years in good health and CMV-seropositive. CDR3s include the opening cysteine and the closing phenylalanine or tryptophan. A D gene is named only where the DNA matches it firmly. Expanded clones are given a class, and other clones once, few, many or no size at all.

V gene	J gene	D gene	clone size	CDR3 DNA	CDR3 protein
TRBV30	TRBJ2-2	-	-	TGTGCCTGGAACCCGGACAGAAACACCGGGGAGCTGTTTTTT	CAWNPDRNTGELFF
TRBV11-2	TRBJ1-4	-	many	TGTGCCAGCAGCCCAAATACAGGGTCACACAGTGAAAAACTGTTTTTT	CASSPNTGSHSEKLFF
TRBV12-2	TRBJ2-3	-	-	TGTGCAGTGCTGGACAGCTCTAGCACAGATACGCAGTATTTT	CAVLDSSSTDTQYF
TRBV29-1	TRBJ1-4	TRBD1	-	TGCAGCGTTGCAGGGGGTCAGAGTAATGAAAAACTGTTTTTT	CSVAGGQSNEKLFF
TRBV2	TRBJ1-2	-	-	TGTGCCAGCAGGGCGGGGGAGACCTATGGCTACACCTTC	CASRAGETYGYTF
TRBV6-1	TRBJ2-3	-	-	TGTGCCAGCAGTGCCCGGACACTCCCAGCAGATACGCAGTATTTT	CASSARTLPADTQYF
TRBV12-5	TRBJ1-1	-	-	TGTGCTAGTACCAGAGGAGAGAACACTGAAGCTTTCTTT	CASTRGENTEAFF
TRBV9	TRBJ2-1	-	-	TGTGCCAGCAGCGTAGGTTCTACGGGGAACAATGAGCAGTTCTTC	CASSVGSTGNNEQFF
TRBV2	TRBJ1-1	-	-	TGTGCCAGCGGCGGGTACACTGAAGCTTTCTTT	CASGGYTEAFF
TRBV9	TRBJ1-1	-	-	TGTGCCAGCGCTAGAGACAGTAGTTACACTGAAGCTTTCTTT	CASARDSSYTEAFF
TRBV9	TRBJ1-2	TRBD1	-	TGTGCCAGCAGCGTAGCTACACAGGGGGCAAGATATGGCTACACCTTC	CASSVATQGARYGYTF
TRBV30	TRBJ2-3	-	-	TGTGCCTCGAAGGCCCTAGTGACTGCTAGCACAGATACGCAGTATTTT	CASKALVTASTDTQYF
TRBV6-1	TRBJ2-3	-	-	TGTGCCAGCAGTCAGGGGGGAGATACGCAGTATTTT	CASSQGGDTQYF
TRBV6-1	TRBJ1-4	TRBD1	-	TGTGCCAGCAGGGAACCCCCGAGGGGGCGCGAGGAAAAACTGTTTTTT	CASREPPRGREEKLFF
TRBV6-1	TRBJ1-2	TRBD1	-	TGTGCCAGCAGGGAGACAGGGTCGGACTATGGCTACACCTTC	CASRETGSDYGYTF
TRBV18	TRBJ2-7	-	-	TGTGCCAGCTCGAACAAAAACAGGGAAGGGGAGCAGTACTTC	CASSNKNREGEQYF
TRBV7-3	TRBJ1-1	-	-	TGTGCCAGCAGCTTAATGGGGGGGAACACTGAAGCTTTCTTT	CASSLMGGNTEAFF
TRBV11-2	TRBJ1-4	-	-	TGTGCCAGCAGCTTAGGGCAGGGGTATTCAACTAATGAAAAACTGTTTTTT	CASSLGQGYSTNEKLFF
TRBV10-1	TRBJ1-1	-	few	TGCGCCAGCAGTCAGGACACCTTGAACACTGAAGCTTTCTTT	CASSQDTLNTEAFF
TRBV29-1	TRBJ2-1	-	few	TGCAGCGCCGTTAGGGGCGGGGGCCGGAGGTTCTTC	CSAVRGGGRRFF
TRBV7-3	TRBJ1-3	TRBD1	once	TGTGCCAGCAGCGTGGGACAGGGGGCAAACACCATATATTTT	CASSVGQGANTIYF
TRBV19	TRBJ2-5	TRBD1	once	TGTGCCAGTAGTATAGTGGACAGGGAGGAGACCCAGTACTTC	CASSIVDREETQYF
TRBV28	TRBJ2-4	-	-	TGTGCCAGCACCGAGCCGGGACTTCTAGCCAAAAACATTCAGTACTTC	CASTEPGLLAKNIQYF
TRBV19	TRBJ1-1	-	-	TGTGCCAGTAGTATAGGAGTCCGGGGTGAAGCTTTCTTT	CASSIGVRGEAFF
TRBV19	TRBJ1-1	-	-	TGTGCCAGTAGTATAAGGGGGTCCGGGAAAATGAACACTGAAGCTTTCTTT	CASSIRGSGKMNTEAFF
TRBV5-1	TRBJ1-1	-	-	TGCGCCAGCAGCGACGGAGGGCGCAGGAACACTGAAGCTTTCTTT	CASSDGGRRNTEAFF
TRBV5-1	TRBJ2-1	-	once	TGCGCCAGCAGCTTGTTGGGGAGCTCCTACAATGAGCAGTTCTTC	CASSLLGSSYNEQFF
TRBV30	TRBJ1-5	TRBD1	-	TGTGCCTGGAGTAACGGCCGGGACAGGGGGATTCAGCCCCAGCATTTT	CAWSNGRDRGIQPQHF
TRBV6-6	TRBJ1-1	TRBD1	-	TGTGCCAGCAGGATAGGACAGGAGCGAGCTGAAGCTTTCTTT	CASRIGQERAEAFF
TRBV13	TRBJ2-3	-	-	TGTGCCAGCAGCTCCTGGACAGCGAGCACAGATACGCAGTATTTT	CASSSWTASTDTQYF